This TCR beta chain was found in a study of blood T cell repertoires in COVID-19. In the study overall: Italy, Spain and the United States were the sources of the convalescent and acute COVID-19 samples.

Libraries were prepared by immunoSEQ multiplex PCR; TCRdb keeps only in-frame clonotypes and omits some of them. The table lists 200,000 to 250,000 clones, roughly 84% of them singletons. On this clone: The germline gene is not matched at one end of the junction; a read error may be the cause.

Recruitment covered roughly 22 US areas and drew participants whose ages spanned roughly 18 to 90 years. Participant-reported clinical history was the basis for cohort assignment. Germline V CDR1 and CDR2: MNHEY, SVGEGT. The CDR3 is 12 residues long. The sequence came from a woman in her 40s who had recovered from COVID-19. V and J are TRBV6-2 or TRBV6-3 and TRBJ2-3; D gene unclear. Sequences were obtained from PBMCs or T cells enriched from blood (not recorded which). The CDR3 bases are TGTGCCAGCAGTTACAGCGTAGATGCGCAGTATTTT. This encodes CASSYSVDAQYF.